This section outlines one T cell receptor (beta chain) sequence together with its context. The specificity of this receptor is unknown. Base qualities were left out, and no much larger clone turns up one base away. There are 15 amino acids in the CDR3, from cysteine to phenylalanine inclusive. The sequence is cut down to CDR3 DNA, 45 bases in frame from base 1. Looking up the germline V gene yields CDR1 MDHEN and CDR2 SYDVKM. Compared with germline, V lacks 1 base and J lacks 12 bases; bases without a gene match: 11. These data are taken from a study of blood T cell repertoires in COVID-19 (dated by TCRdb to 2020 to 2021). In the study overall: Samples covering the acute and convalescent phases of COVID-19 were provided by collaborators in the United States, Italy and Spain. The prospective study material was composed of cDNA or gDNA derived from T cells, B-cell-depleted T cells, or PBMCs. The dataset comprised deeply sampled blood TCRbeta repertoires from subjects exposed to, actively infected with, or recovered from COVID-19. A freely available public database, intended as a resource for researchers studying the immune response to SARS-CoV-2, is where the repertoires were released. Samples were obtained from the ongoing ImmuneRACE study (first 160 participants) and from over 1,000 subjects provided by 6 global collaborators. The sample metadata nearly always contained a de-identified subject ID, COVID-19 status, age in years and sex. Where available, HLA class I and class II types were taken from metadata supplied by the sample provider and were not determined by assay-based typing.

Each collaborating institution followed its own protocols to collect whole blood in K2EDTA tubes. Collaborator samples were shipped for TCRbeta analysis as frozen whole blood, isolated PBMCs, or DNA extracted from either sample type. TCRbeta CDR3 regions were amplified from genomic DNA using the immunoSEQ Assay, a bias-controlled multiplex PCR. In the paper's pipeline: The number of nucleated cells in each sample was estimated by amplification of reference gene primers within the assay. To quantify the absolute abundance of each unique TCRbeta CDR3 rearrangement, sequence reads were collapsed and filtered. For each sample, productive Simpson clonality was calculated by taking the square root of Simpson's diversity index across productive rearrangements. Here the immuneACCESS table is served through TCRdb, limited to in-frame sequences with V and J called. Missing clones are a known gap in these copies; in checked studies unresolved V genes cover under half, and the rest lacks a known reason. That table supplies the V and J calls and clone size; D and trimming were determined from the DNA. This sample is represented by roughly 100,000 clones; approximately 80% of them were singletons. The top ten clones comprise 15% of the sample.

The paper as a whole reports these results and caveats: Clinical and demographic metadata were provided uncurated, with the amount varying by source and participant.

This receptor chain uses TRBV28 and TRBJ2-1; TRBD1 lines up with 8 middle nucleotides. The sequencing sample was made of peripheral blood. This receptor was obtained from a woman aged 80 or over with acute or convalescent COVID-19. The CDR3 region has the sequence CASSLSSGGPLWQFF. The DNA sequence is as follows: TGTGCCAGCAGTTTATCTTCAGGGGGCCCCCTGTGGCAGTTCTTC.